This is a list of T cell receptor beta chains from one sample in a study of blood T cell repertoires in COVID-19. Repertoires were generated with immunoSEQ multiplex PCR, while TCRdb's copy carries only in-frame clones and drops some. The sample lists about 74,000 clones, roughly 87% occurring once. Sequencing was carried out using peripheral blood. The receptors here all came from a woman aged 45 to 65 in a cohort sampled during active COVID-19. CDR3s include the opening cysteine and the closing phenylalanine or tryptophan. The D gene is left open where the match is weak. Clone size is shown for a subset of rows, as once, few, many or a class of expanded clone.

cdr3_aa	cdr3_nt	d_call	v_call	j_call	clone_size
CAWRIASGEQYF	TGTGCCTGGAGGATCGCGAGCGGGGAGCAGTACTTC	-	TRBV30	TRBJ2-7	-
CASSLGSGGRESPLHF	TGTGCCAGCAGCTTGGGGTCAGGTGGGAGGGAATCACCCCTCCACTTT	-	TRBV7-6	TRBJ1-6	-
CASSQDLVGVDTDTQYF	TGTGCCAGCAGCCAAGATCTCGTAGGGGTCGACACAGATACGCAGTATTTT	-	TRBV3-1/TRBV3-2	TRBJ2-3	-
CASSLSQGDTGELFF	TGCGCCAGCAGCTTGAGTCAGGGGGACACCGGGGAGCTGTTTTTT	TRBD1	TRBV5-1	TRBJ2-2	once
CASSLRQGDGYTF	TGCGCCAGCAGCTTGAGGCAGGGGGATGGCTACACCTTC	TRBD1	TRBV5-1	TRBJ1-2	-
CSDSTSGRPDTQYF	TGCAGCGACTCCACTAGCGGGAGACCAGATACGCAGTATTTT	TRBD2	TRBV29-1	TRBJ2-3	-
CASSFTSGRAPSTDTQYF	TGTGCCAGCAGCTTTACTAGCGGGAGGGCCCCTAGCACAGATACGCAGTATTTT	TRBD2	TRBV7-9	TRBJ2-3	-
CASSLDRDSSGNTIYF	TGTGCCAGCAGCTTGGATAGGGACAGCTCTGGAAACACCATATATTTT	TRBD1	TRBV5-4	TRBJ1-3	-
CAISGRTSGSYEQYF	TGTGCCATCAGTGGTCGGACTAGCGGCTCCTACGAGCAGTACTTC	TRBD2	TRBV10-3	TRBJ2-7	-
CAISSGAASGNTIYF	TGTGCCATCAGTTCTGGGGCCGCCTCTGGAAACACCATATATTTT	-	TRBV10-3	TRBJ1-3	few
CASSKVETGDGYTF	TGTGCCAGCAGCAAAGTCGAGACAGGGGATGGCTACACCTTC	-	TRBV21-1	TRBJ1-2	-
CASITGGSWESPLHF	TGTGCCAGCATCACAGGGGGCAGTTGGGAATCACCCCTCCACTTT	TRBD1	TRBV28	TRBJ1-6	-
CASAGDPATEAFF	TGTGCCAGCGCAGGGGACCCTGCCACTGAAGCTTTCTTT	-	TRBV6-5	TRBJ1-1	-
CSALTGGELFF	TGCAGTGCCTTAACGGGGGGGGAACTGTTTTTT	-	TRBV20-1	TRBJ1-4	-
CASSQGRGGTDTQYF	TGTGCCAGCAGTCAGGGGAGAGGCGGCACAGATACGCAGTATTTT	-	TRBV6-5	TRBJ2-3	-
CAWSVVRGLGEQYF	TGTGCCTGGAGTGTGGTACGGGGATTGGGGGAGCAGTACTTC	-	TRBV30	TRBJ2-7	-
CSVDRTNRAGSPLHF	TGCAGCGTTGACCGAACCAACAGGGCGGGTTCACCCCTCCACTTT	-	TRBV29-1	TRBJ1-6	-
CASSPSSGVDNSPLHF	TGTGCCAGCAGCCCATCATCAGGGGTGGATAATTCACCCCTCCACTTT	-	TRBV5-4	TRBJ1-6	-
CASSQGGDLPYEQYF	TGTGCCAGCAGCCAAGGCGGGGACTTACCTTACGAGCAGTACTTC	-	TRBV4-2	TRBJ2-7	-
CASSQTHDSSYNEQFF	TGTGCCAGCAGCCAAACCCACGATAGCTCCTACAATGAGCAGTTCTTC	-	TRBV4-2	TRBJ2-1	few
CASSLWQGDSPLHF	TGCGCCAGCAGCTTGTGGCAGGGTGATTCACCCCTCCACTTT	-	TRBV5-1	TRBJ1-6	-
CASSPDSYEQYF	TGTGCCAGCAGCCCCGACAGCTACGAGCAGTACTTC	-	TRBV5-4	TRBJ2-7	-
CATSVPPGSRGFYNEQFF	TGTGCCACCAGTGTCCCGCCGGGCAGCCGGGGGTTTTACAATGAGCAGTTCTTC	-	TRBV24-1	TRBJ2-1	-
CASSLPGRAEAFF	TGTGCCAGCAGTTTACCAGGCAGGGCTGAAGCTTTCTTT	-	TRBV28	TRBJ1-1	-
CASSLGGVSPLHF	TGTGCCAGCAGTTTAGGGGGCGTTTCACCCCTCCACTTT	-	TRBV28	TRBJ1-6	-
CASSSRMGQGSTEAFF	TGTGCCAGCAGCTCAAGAATGGGACAGGGGAGCACTGAAGCTTTCTTT	TRBD1	TRBV7-6	TRBJ1-1	-
CASSYQQVTGEQYF	TGTGCCAGCAGTTACCAGCAGGTTACGGGAGAGCAGTACTTC	-	TRBV6-5	TRBJ2-7	-
CASSLRLAGGVQETQYF	TGCGCCAGCAGCTTGAGACTAGCGGGAGGCGTCCAAGAGACCCAGTACTTC	TRBD2	TRBV5-1	TRBJ2-5	once
CASTTVYSGANVLTF	TGTGCCAGCACGACAGTCTACTCTGGGGCCAACGTCCTGACTTTC	-	TRBV6-5	TRBJ2-6	once
CASSLSGRDEQFF	TGTGCCAGCAGCCTTAGCGGGAGGGATGAGCAGTTCTTC	TRBD2	TRBV5-5	TRBJ2-1	-
CASRGQGGNQPQHF	TGTGCCAGCAGGGGACAGGGGGGCAATCAGCCCCAGCATTTT	TRBD1	TRBV28	TRBJ1-5	-
CASSPPAPNEQFF	TGTGCCAGCAGCCCTCCAGCGCCCAATGAGCAGTTCTTC	-	TRBV28	TRBJ2-1	-
CASSLGQGDYEQYF	TGTGCCAGCAGCTTGGGGCAGGGGGACTACGAGCAGTACTTC	TRBD1	TRBV5-5	TRBJ2-7	-
CASTPSWATPYEQYF	TGCGCCAGCACCCCCTCTTGGGCTACCCCCTACGAGCAGTACTTC	-	TRBV5-1	TRBJ2-7	-
CAGTNRRGRTDTQYF	TGTGCCGGTACCAATCGGAGGGGCCGCACAGATACGCAGTATTTT	-	TRBV7-9	TRBJ2-3	-
CASKRAGSYEQYF	TGTGCCAGCAAAAGAGCAGGTTCCTACGAGCAGTACTTC	-	TRBV6-5	TRBJ2-7	once
CASSRRQDNEQFF	TGTGCCAGCAGCCGGAGGCAGGACAATGAGCAGTTCTTC	-	TRBV4-2	TRBJ2-1	-
CASSEDRFEAFF	TGTGCCAGCAGTGAGGACAGATTTGAAGCTTTCTTT	-	TRBV25-1	TRBJ1-1	-
CASSLPGARNTEAFF	TGTGCCAGCAGCTTGCCAGGGGCTAGGAACACTGAAGCTTTCTTT	-	TRBV5-5	TRBJ1-1	-
CASSKVPRGSAGNTEAFF	TGTGCCAGCAGCAAAGTACCCCGCGGGTCCGCAGGGAACACTGAAGCTTTCTTT	-	TRBV21-1	TRBJ1-1	-
CAWSPGQRNTEAFF	TGTGCCTGGAGTCCAGGGCAACGGAACACTGAAGCTTTCTTT	-	TRBV30	TRBJ1-1	-
CASMSRQGAQEKLFF	TGTGCCAGCATGTCCCGACAGGGGGCGCAGGAAAAACTGTTTTTT	TRBD1	TRBV28	TRBJ1-4	-
CASSGGLAVYEQYF	TGTGCCAGCAGTGGGGGACTAGCCGTCTACGAGCAGTACTTC	TRBD2	TRBV2	TRBJ2-7	-
CASSRGLFGDTEAFF	TGCGCCAGCAGCCGAGGATTGTTTGGCGACACTGAAGCTTTCTTT	-	TRBV4-1	TRBJ1-1	few
CASSLDGTDPEGYTF	TGTGCCAGCAGCTTAGACGGGACAGACCCCGAGGGCTACACCTTC	TRBD1	TRBV7-8	TRBJ1-2	-
CASSPAGTGELFF	TGTGCCAGCTCACCCGCGGGCACCGGGGAGCTGTTTTTT	-	TRBV18	TRBJ2-2	once
CASSDSGLAGGDTQYF	TGTGCCAGCAGTGACTCGGGACTAGCGGGAGGAGATACGCAGTATTTT	TRBD2	TRBV6-4	TRBJ2-3	-
CASSTGPQGVTEQFF	TGCGCCAGCAGCACCGGCCCACAGGGGGTTACTGAGCAGTTCTTC	TRBD1	TRBV5-1	TRBJ2-1	-
CASSPPGLAGSYEQYF	TGCGCCAGCAGCCCCCCCGGACTAGCGGGGTCCTACGAGCAGTACTTC	TRBD2	TRBV4-1	TRBJ2-7	-
CASSEFKGGANTEAFF	TGTGCCAGCAGTGAGTTTAAAGGAGGGGCGAACACTGAAGCTTTCTTT	-	TRBV6-1	TRBJ1-1	-
CASSLDQAGGWGEQFF	TGTGCCAGCAGCTTAGATCAGGCGGGAGGGTGGGGTGAGCAGTTCTTC	TRBD2	TRBV11-3	TRBJ2-1	-
CASSLDSIYGYTF	TGTGCCAGCAGCTTGGACAGCATCTATGGCTACACCTTC	-	TRBV5-4	TRBJ1-2	-
CAWELGGGTEAFF	TGTGCCTGGGAGCTTGGGGGGGGCACTGAAGCTTTCTTT	-	TRBV30	TRBJ1-1	-
CSAPENTEAFF	TGCAGCGCTCCAGAGAACACTGAAGCTTTCTTT	-	TRBV20-1	TRBJ1-1	-
CASILAVGGEQYF	TGTGCCAGCATATTAGCGGTGGGGGGCGAGCAGTACTTC	-	TRBV28	TRBJ2-7	-
CASIGQGSSPLHF	TGTGCCAGCATCGGACAGGGTAGTTCACCCCTCCACTTT	TRBD1	TRBV6-6	TRBJ1-6	-
CASRGLADYNEQFF	TGTGCCAGCAGAGGACTAGCGGACTACAATGAGCAGTTCTTC	TRBD2	TRBV27	TRBJ2-1	-
CASSLSGHSQWETQYF	TGTGCCAGCAGTCTCTCTGGACACTCTCAATGGGAGACCCAGTACTTC	-	TRBV27	TRBJ2-5	-
CASSGTSSYNEQFF	TGCGCCAGCAGTGGGACTAGTTCCTACAATGAGCAGTTCTTC	TRBD2	TRBV10-2	TRBJ2-1	once